This entry lists 20 T cell receptor beta chains sequenced from one sample in a study of early T cells in non-severe SARS-CoV-2 infection (dated by TCRdb to the early 2020s). Library preparation employed 5' RACE. TCRdb records NextSeq 500 as the sequencer. TCRdb's own reprocessing of the public reads used fastp at Q25 and MiXCR and kept productive beta chains. Each entry merges the rows of one CDR3 protein and shows their most common DNA and genes. The sample profile shows roughly 100,000 distinct CDR3 sequences; approximately 14% of them were found once. The ten largest clones capture 6.2% of the sample. The sequenced material came from whole blood. The receptors shown here come from an adult who was a healthcare worker with PCR-confirmed SARS-CoV-2 infection or an uninfected control (not recorded which).

CDR3 bases: TGTGCCAGCAGCCCCCTCGGCCTAGACACAGATACGCAGTATTTT. It is translated as CASSPLGLDTDTQYF. The chain has TRBV7-9 and TRBJ2-3; D gene uncertain. V gave up 5 bases and J gave up 2 bases, with 14 bases separating them. CDR3 length equals 15 residues. The germline gives CDR1 SEHNR, CDR2 FQNEAQ (reference sequence).

This clonotype was seen many times. The rearrangement uses TRBV2 and TRBJ1-5; TRBD1 aligns across 10 bases. Germline assignment: CDR1 SNHLY and CDR2 FYNNEI. There are 14 residues in the CDR3. Trimming removed 4 bases from V and 5 bases from J; junction bases left unmatched: 2. CDR3 region: CASSGTGGDQPQHF. In DNA, the CDR3 is TGTGCCAGCAGTGGGACAGGGGGGGATCAGCCCCAGCATTTT.

This rearrangement joins TRBV28 to TRBJ2-5; D remains unclear. Deletions cut 6 bases from V and 2 bases from J, with 7 bases between. Germline CDR1 MDHEN, CDR2 SYDVKM. The CDR3 loop spans 12 amino acids. CDR3 nucleotides: TGTGCCAGCAGCCGAGCGCAAGAGACCCAGTACTTC. It is translated as CASSRAQETQYF.

The table lists this clonotype with a few counts. The rearrangement joins TRBV4-1 to TRBJ1-1, with D unresolved. CDR3 length equals 13 residues. CDR1 MGHRA and CDR2 YSYEKL come from the germline V gene. Trimming took 4 bases from V and 5 from J, leaving 11 bases between them. The CDR3 DNA reads as TGCGCCAGCAGCCGATCGAGAGAGACTGAAGCTTTCTTT. Translated: CASSRSRETEAFF.

This clonotype was counted a few times. The chain joins TRBV18 to TRBJ2-7; no clear D gene. The V and J ends lost 6 bases and 2 bases respectively, with 17 bases between them. Germline V gene data show CDR1 as KGHSH and CDR2 as LQKENI. The CDR3 has 15 residues. CDR3 region: CASSPPGSQAYEQYF. In nucleotides, the CDR3 is TGTGCCAGCTCCCCTCCTGGCAGTCAGGCCTACGAGCAGTACTTC.

The rearrangement links TRBV20-1 to TRBJ2-1, with TRBD2 as a possible D gene (6 bases). The CDR3 runs to 12 residues. V lost 3 bases and J 6 bases, leaving 9 bases between the germline ends. From germline, CDR1 is DFQATT and CDR2 SNEGSKA (reference sequence). The CDR3 nucleotides read TGCAGTGCTAGGAGGCGGGGCAATGAGCAGTTCTTC. Translating gives CSARRRGNEQFF.

The chain is built from TRBV5-1 and TRBJ1-2; 8 nucleotides agree with TRBD1. CDR3 size: 15 residues. Germline CDR1 reads SGHRS; CDR2 reads YFSETQ. J gave up 6 bases and V 0 bases, and 7 bases lay outside the gene matches. CDR3 in DNA: TGCGCCAGCAGCTTGGGGACAGGGTCGCTCAATGGCTACACCTTC. Translation: CASSLGTGSLNGYTF.

This clonotype was recorded at least ten times. V gene TRBV19 combines with J gene TRBJ2-1; 8 nucleotides align to TRBD2. Trimming cost V 6 bases and J 4 bases; bases outside gene matches: 5. Per germline, CDR1 LNHDA and CDR2 SQIVND (reference sequence). CDR3 length equals 14 residues. The CDR3 nucleotides read TGTGCCAGTAGCCTTAGCGGGACATACAATGAGCAGTTCTTC. Protein sequence: CASSLSGTYNEQFF. Using reference TRBV19 and TRBJ2-1 for the parts outside the CDR3, the full variable domain is DGGITQSPKYLFRKEGQNVTLSCEQNLNHDAMYWYRQDPGQGLRLIYYSQIVNDFQKGDIAEGYSVSREKKESFPLTVTSAQKNPTAFYLCASSLSGTYNEQFFGPGTRLTVL.

This clonotype was observed at least ten times. The rearrangement links TRBV5-1 to TRBJ1-4; D not resolved. The CDR3 is 15 amino acids. Trimming left V 3 bases short and J 0 bases short, with 9 bases between. Germline loops: CDR1 SGHRS, CDR2 YFSETQ. The DNA for the CDR3 is TGCGCCAGCAGCTCCGATACTACAACTAATGAAAAACTGTTTTTT. The encoded protein is CASSSDTTTNEKLFF.

This clonotype has at least ten counts. The chain recombines TRBV15 with TRBJ2-7; D possibly matches TRBD1 or TRBD2 (5 bases each). Per the germline V gene, CDR1 is LNHNV and CDR2 is YYDKDF (reference sequence). There are 15 residues in the CDR3. V was cut by 0 bases and J by 3 bases, with 12 bases left in between. The CDR3 bases are TGTGCCACCAGCAGAGATGACCGGGACCACTACGAGCAGTACTTC. It yields the protein CATSRDDRDHYEQYF.

Only a few counts were recorded for this clonotype. The chain is built from TRBV12-3 or TRBV12-4 and TRBJ2-3, with D perhaps TRBD1 or TRBD2 (5 bases each). There are 14 residues in the CDR3. The germline V and J ends were trimmed by 8 bases and 7 bases, with 19 bases remaining between them. This CDR3 is CASRPRDRRYTQYF. The CDR3 nucleotides read TGTGCCAGCCGCCCCCGGGACCGGCGGTATACGCAGTATTTT.

This clonotype was detected a few times. This chain links TRBV2 with TRBJ2-5; 7 bases map to TRBD1. Germline values: CDR1 SNHLY, CDR2 FYNNEI. V lost 10 bases and J lost 0; bases outside the gene matches: 5. The CDR3 is 13 amino acids. CDR3 amino acids: CATDRVDQETQYF. The CDR3 region has the DNA TGTGCCACAGACAGGGTCGACCAAGAGACCCAGTACTTC. The complete variable domain, with remaining parts taken from reference TRBV2 and TRBJ2-5, reads EPEVTQTPSHQVTQMGQEVILRCVPISNHLYFYWYRQILGQKVEFLVSFYNNEISEKSEIFDDQFSVERPDGSNFTLKIRSTKLEDSAMYFCATDRVDQETQYFGPGTRLLVL.

The V and J genes are TRBV7-2 and TRBJ1-1; 7 bases are a match to TRBD1. The CDR3 covers 14 residues. Per the germline V gene, CDR1 is SGHTA and CDR2 is FQGNSA. V was pared by 6 bases and J by 4 bases, with 8 bases of the junction left unmatched. Here the CDR3 DNA reads TGTGCCAGCAGTAGGGACAGTGGGTCCACTGAAGCTTTCTTT. It is translated as CASSRDSGSTEAFF. Full variable domain (rest looked up from reference TRBV7-2 and TRBJ1-1): GAGVSQSPSNKVTEKGKDVELRCDPISGHTALYWYRQSLGQGLEFLIYFQGNSAPDKSGLPSDRFSAERTGGSVSTLTIQRTQQEDSAVYLCASSRDSGSTEAFFGQGTRLTVV.

This clonotype occurred many times. The chain has TRBV28 and TRBJ2-5; D call uncertain. Germline CDR1 MDHEN, CDR2 SYDVKM. Trimming took 3 bases from V and 4 from J, leaving 15 bases between them. This CDR3 has 15 amino acids. In nucleotides, the CDR3 is TGTGCCAGCAGTTTGGACCTACCCCCCGGAGAGACCCAGTACTTC. This encodes CASSLDLPPGETQYF.

This clonotype was picked up many times. V and J are TRBV20-1 and TRBJ1-1, with D tentatively TRBD1 (5 bases). The CDR3 extends over 14 amino acids. With 3 bases removed from V and 0 bases from J, the gap between germline ends came to 11 bases. CDR1 is DFQATT and CDR2 is SNEGSKA in the germline V gene (reference sequence). The CDR3 sequence is CSASLGGVNTEAFF. CDR3 coding DNA: TGCAGTGCTAGTTTGGGGGGGGTGAACACTGAAGCTTTCTTT.

This clonotype was seen repeatedly, ten times or more. The CDR3: CASSQGTVNYEQYF. In nucleotides, the CDR3 is TGTGCCAGCTCACAGGGGACAGTGAATTACGAGCAGTACTTC. V gene TRBV18 combines with J gene TRBJ2-7, with 7 nucleotides matching TRBD1. This CDR3 is built from 14 residues. The V gene's germline CDR1 is KGHSH and CDR2 LQKENI. The J segment lost 4 bases and the V segment lost 4 bases, leaving 7 bases of the junction unmatched.

This clonotype showed up many times. The rearrangement links TRBV5-1 to TRBJ2-7, with TRBD2 matching 16 bases. This CDR3 has 16 amino acids. With V trimmed by 2 bases and J by 7 bases, 6 bases remained unmatched. Germline V CDR1 and CDR2: SGHRS, YFSETQ. The CDR3: CASSLGTSGRAGEQYF. The DNA of the CDR3 is TGCGCCAGCAGCTTAGGGACTAGCGGGAGGGCCGGTGAGCAGTACTTC.

This clonotype was detected ten times or more. The chain has TRBV12-3 or TRBV12-4 and TRBJ2-2; 8 nucleotides align to TRBD2. Trimming cost V 5 bases and J 1 base; bases outside gene matches: 3. The CDR3 is 15 amino acids. The CDR3 nucleotides are TGTGCCAGCAGTACAGCGGGAGTGAACACCGGGGAGCTGTTTTTT. This codes for CASSTAGVNTGELFF.

This clonotype has a count of ten or more. The J gene is TRBJ2-5, the V gene TRBV7-3, with 8 bases fitting TRBD1. This CDR3 has 15 residues. J gave up 4 bases and V 3 bases, and 7 bases lay outside the gene matches. CDR1 SGHTA and CDR2 FQGTGA come from the germline V gene. Written as DNA, the CDR3 is TGTGCCAGCAGCTTTAACCAGGGGGCTCGAGAGACCCAGTACTTC. Residues: CASSFNQGARETQYF.

This clonotype appeared a few times. This chain joins TRBV28 and TRBJ2-1, with 16 bases lining up with TRBD2. The V gene's germline CDR1 is MDHEN and CDR2 SYDVKM. After removal of 4 bases from V and 7 bases from J, the junction contained 7 bases not matched to a gene. CDR3 length equals 17 residues. The CDR3 loop is CASSSGTSGRAGNEQFF. DNA of the CDR3: TGTGCCAGCAGTTCAGGGACTAGCGGGAGGGCCGGAAATGAGCAGTTCTTC. Based on the CDR3 plus reference TRBV28 and TRBJ2-1, the full variable domain is DVKVTQSSRYLVKRTGEKVFLECVQDMDHENMFWYRQDPGLGLRLIYFSYDVKMKEKGDIPEGYSVSREKKERFSLILESASTNQTSMYLCASSSGTSGRAGNEQFFGPGTRLTVL.